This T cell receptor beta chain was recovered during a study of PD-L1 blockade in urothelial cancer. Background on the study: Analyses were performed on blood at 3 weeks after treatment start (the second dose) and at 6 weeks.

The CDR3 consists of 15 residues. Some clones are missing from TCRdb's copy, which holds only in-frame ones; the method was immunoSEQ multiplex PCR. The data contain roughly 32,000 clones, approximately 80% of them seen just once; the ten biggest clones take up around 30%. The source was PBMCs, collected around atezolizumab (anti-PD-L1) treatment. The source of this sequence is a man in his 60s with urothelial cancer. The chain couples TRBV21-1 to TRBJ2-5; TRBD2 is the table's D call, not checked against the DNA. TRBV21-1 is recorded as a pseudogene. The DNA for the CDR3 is TGTGCCAGCAGCAAGGGGACTAGCGAAAGAGAGACCCAGTACTTC. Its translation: CASSKGTSERETQYF.